These T cell receptor beta chains were read from a single sample in a study of OX40 agonist ivuxolimab in advanced cancers. Clones were read by immunoSEQ multiplex PCR, and TCRdb kept only the in-frame ones, dropping some. The sample lists about 83,000 clones, roughly 88% occurring once. This material consisted of CD4+ or CD8+ T cells sorted from blood, taken in a trial of the OX40 agonist ivuxolimab. All receptors derive from an adult with an advanced solid tumor such as melanoma, head and neck, liver or kidney cancer. Both conserved end residues are part of each CDR3. A D gene is named only where the DNA matches it firmly. Rows give clone size only sometimes, using once, few, many, or a class for an expanded clone.

DNA	CDR3	D	J	V	size
TGTGCCAGCAGCTTTTTTCGGGGGGCTCGGAACTACGAGCAGTACTTC	CASSFFRGARNYEQYF	.	TRBJ2-7	TRBV11-2	.
TGTGCCTGGCTCAGGGGACTCTATGGCTACACCTTC	CAWLRGLYGYTF	.	TRBJ1-2	TRBV30	.
TGCGCCAGCAGCCAAGAGCGGGGGGTTTCCTACGAGCAGTACTTC	CASSQERGVSYEQYF	TRBD2	TRBJ2-7	TRBV4-3	.
TGTGCCAGCAGTGTGTTGCAGGGGCCGGGCGGCTACACCTTC	CASSVLQGPGGYTF	.	TRBJ1-2	TRBV2	.
TGTGCCAGCGGGGCACGGGGGTCCAACACCGGGGAGCTGTTTTTT	CASGARGSNTGELFF	.	TRBJ2-2	TRBV6-1	.
TGTGCAAGCGGGGGAAACAGCTACGAGCAGTACTTC	CASGGNSYEQYF	TRBD2	TRBJ2-7	TRBV7-8	.
TGTGCCAGCAGCTATTTAGGTTACGAGCAGTACTTC	CASSYLGYEQYF	.	TRBJ2-7	TRBV7-2	.
TGTGCCAGCAGCCCCGGGACTAGCGCGTACCAAGAGACCCAGTACTTC	CASSPGTSAYQETQYF	TRBD2	TRBJ2-5	TRBV5-4	.
TGTGCCAGCAGTTATCTCGGAAGCTCTGGGGCCAACGTCCTGACTTTC	CASSYLGSSGANVLTF	.	TRBJ2-6	TRBV27	.
TGTGCCAGCAGCCGGAGCCAGTTGGGGGCCCTCCACTTT	CASSRSQLGALHF	.	TRBJ1-6	TRBV5-6	once
TGTGCCAGCAGTGAACTGGGCGGGGGGAGGTACAATGAGCAGTTCTTC	CASSELGGGRYNEQFF	TRBD2	TRBJ2-1	TRBV2	.
TGCGCCAGCAGCCCTCGACAGGGGTCAGTTTTCGATGAGCAGTTCTTC	CASSPRQGSVFDEQFF	TRBD1	TRBJ2-1	TRBV5-1	.
TGTGCCAGCTCACCACGGTCTAACTATGGCTACACCTTC	CASSPRSNYGYTF	.	TRBJ1-2	TRBV18	.
TGTGCCAGCAGCTTGTGGGCAGGGGGTAATACTGGCTACACCTTC	CASSLWAGGNTGYTF	TRBD1	TRBJ1-2	TRBV5-4	.
TGTGCCATCAGTTCGACAGGGGTCGACTACGAGCAGTACTTC	CAISSTGVDYEQYF	TRBD1	TRBJ2-7	TRBV10-3	.
TGTGCCAGCAGTTTACGACAATCCCGAGAGACCCAGTACTTC	CASSLRQSRETQYF	.	TRBJ2-5	TRBV27	once
TGTGCCAGCCGAGACGCGAATCAGCCCCAGCATTTT	CASRDANQPQHF	.	TRBJ1-5	TRBV28	.
TGTGCCAGCAGCTTAGTTGTTAGCGGGGGGGCCGAGGAGACCCAGTACTTC	CASSLVVSGGAEETQYF	TRBD2	TRBJ2-5	TRBV7-2	.
TGTGCCAGTAGTATCAGGGGGCAGCCCCAGCATTTT	CASSIRGQPQHF	TRBD1	TRBJ1-5	TRBV19	.
TGTGCCAGCAGACCTGGACTAGCGGTGGGTGAGCAGTTCTTC	CASRPGLAVGEQFF	TRBD2	TRBJ2-1	TRBV2	.
TGTGCCAGCAGCGTAGATATGAGTCCTAACACTGAAGCTTTCTTT	CASSVDMSPNTEAFF	.	TRBJ1-1	TRBV9	.
TGTGCCAGCACCCCTCCGAATAAAGCTGAAGCTTTCTTT	CASTPPNKAEAFF	.	TRBJ1-1	TRBV6-5	.
TGTGCCAGCAACCAGGGGGATAGCAATCAGCCCCAGCATTTT	CASNQGDSNQPQHF	TRBD1	TRBJ1-5	TRBV6-6	.
TGCGCCAGCAGATCTGACATCAACTATGGCTACACCTTC	CASRSDINYGYTF	.	TRBJ1-2	TRBV5-1	.
TGCGCCAGCAGCCCCCAAGAGGGTCTTAATCAGCCCCAGCATTTT	CASSPQEGLNQPQHF	.	TRBJ1-5	TRBV4-3	.
TGTGCCAGCAGGAAAAGCAGGTTCTATGGCTACACCTTC	CASRKSRFYGYTF	.	TRBJ1-2	TRBV6-5	once
TGTGCCTGGAGTGTGTTAGGCGGGGGCATTCAGTACTTC	CAWSVLGGGIQYF	TRBD2	TRBJ2-4	TRBV30	.
TGTGCCAGCAGCGTGGCGCAGCGGGGGGCCTCCGGGGAGCTGTTTTTT	CASSVAQRGASGELFF	TRBD2	TRBJ2-2	TRBV9	.
TGTGCCAGCATTCAGACAGGGGGCTGGTCCGAAGCTTTCTTT	CASIQTGGWSEAFF	TRBD1	TRBJ1-1	TRBV28	.
TGTGCCAGCAGCTTACGTGGGAGCTCTGGAAACACCATATATTTT	CASSLRGSSGNTIYF	.	TRBJ1-3	TRBV7-2	.
TGTGCCAGCAGTTTGGGGGTCCCCTACGAGCAGTACTTC	CASSLGVPYEQYF	.	TRBJ2-7	TRBV28	few
TGTGCCAGCAGTTCACAGGCCGGAGCTAACTATGGCTACACCTTC	CASSSQAGANYGYTF	.	TRBJ1-2	TRBV27	.
TGTGCCAGCAGGCAAGGACAAGAACATGGCTACACCTTC	CASRQGQEHGYTF	.	TRBJ1-2	TRBV6-1	.
TGTGCCAGCAGCTTAGTTGGCGGGGGGAGCTCCTACGAGCAGTACTTC	CASSLVGGGSSYEQYF	TRBD2	TRBJ2-7	TRBV11-2	.
TGTGCCAGCAGCCACGGGCCGGGACGCTACGAGCAGTACTTC	CASSHGPGRYEQYF	.	TRBJ2-7	TRBV14	.